The source of this TCR beta chain is a study of blood T cell repertoires in COVID-19. In the study overall: PBMCs, B-cell-depleted T cells, or T cells were the source of the cDNA or gDNA that made up the material.

CDR1 SGHRS and CDR2 YFSETQ come from the germline V gene. V lost 5 bases, J lost 4 bases, and 12 bases lay in between. The length of the CDR3 is 13 residues. Data came from immunoSEQ multiplex PCR; TCRdb stores just in-frame clones and leaves some out. The table lists roughly 150,000 clones, 65% to 90% of them singletons. This chain joins TRBV5-1 and TRBJ1-2; the D is unclear. The sequence came from a woman between 45 and 65 years old in a cohort sampled during active or convalescent COVID-19. Input material: peripheral blood. CDR3 nucleotide sequence: TGCGCCAGCAGTACGGCGGCCGGCTATGGCTACACCTTC. Encoded protein: CASSTAAGYGYTF.